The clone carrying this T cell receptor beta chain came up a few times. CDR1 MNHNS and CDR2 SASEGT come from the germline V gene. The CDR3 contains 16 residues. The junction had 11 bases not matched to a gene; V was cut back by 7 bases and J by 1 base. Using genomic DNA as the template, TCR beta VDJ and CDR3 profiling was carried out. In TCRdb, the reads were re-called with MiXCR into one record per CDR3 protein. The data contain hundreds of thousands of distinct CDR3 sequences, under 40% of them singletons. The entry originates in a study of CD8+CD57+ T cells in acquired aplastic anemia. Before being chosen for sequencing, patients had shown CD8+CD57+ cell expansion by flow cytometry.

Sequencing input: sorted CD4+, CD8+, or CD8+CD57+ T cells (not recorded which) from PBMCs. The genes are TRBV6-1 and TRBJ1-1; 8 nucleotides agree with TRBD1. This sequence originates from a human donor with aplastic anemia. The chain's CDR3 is CASTFDHGQGNTEAFF. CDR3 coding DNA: TGTGCCAGCACGTTCGATCACGGACAGGGGAACACTGAAGCTTTCTTT.